A selection of T cell receptor beta chains follows, all from one sample in a study of cytomegalovirus exposure and HLA in healthy donors. Sequencing was performed with immunoSEQ multiplex PCR; in TCRdb, only in-frame clones are kept and a portion is missing. The table records about 130,000 clones, roughly 80% of them present only once. The specimen was PBMCs. These receptors were obtained from a man aged 18 to 30 in good health and CMV-seropositive. Each CDR3 is given with its conserved first and last residue. A D gene is named only where the DNA matches it firmly. Clone size is shown for a subset of rows, as once, few, many or a class of expanded clone.

clone size	V gene	J gene	D gene	CDR3 protein	CDR3 DNA
-	TRBV2	TRBJ2-7	TRBD2	CASSVPAVASGGAEQYF	TGTGCCAGCAGTGTCCCCGCGGTCGCTAGCGGGGGGGCCGAGCAGTACTTC
few	TRBV6-1	TRBJ2-5	-	CASSRTGGETQYF	TGTGCCAGCAGTAGGACCGGAGGGGAGACCCAGTACTTC
-	TRBV5-1	TRBJ2-6	TRBD1	CASSRTGTGSSGANVLTF	TGCGCCAGCAGCCGGACCGGGACAGGGTCCTCTGGGGCCAACGTCCTGACTTTC
-	TRBV6-5	TRBJ2-5	-	CASSNRLETQYF	TGTGCCAGCAGTAACAGGTTGGAGACCCAGTACTTC
few	TRBV10-3	TRBJ1-1	-	CAIRREAEAFF	TGTGCCATCCGAAGGGAGGCTGAAGCTTTCTTT
-	TRBV19	TRBJ1-3	-	CASSIFLGPGNTIYF	TGTGCCAGTAGTATTTTCCTTGGCCCTGGAAACACCATATATTTT
-	TRBV9	TRBJ2-7	-	CASSVGPTGYEQYF	TGTGCCAGCAGCGTAGGCCCTACAGGATACGAGCAGTACTTC
-	TRBV5-1	TRBJ1-1	-	CASSSAGFRMNTEAFF	TGCGCCAGCAGCTCTGCAGGGTTTCGGATGAACACTGAAGCTTTCTTT
-	TRBV27	TRBJ2-2	TRBD1	CASSYGQGTGELFF	TGTGCCAGCAGTTACGGACAGGGGACCGGGGAGCTGTTTTTT
-	TRBV19	TRBJ2-3	-	CASSIGADNTDTQYF	TGTGCCAGTAGTATAGGGGCAGATAACACAGATACGCAGTATTTT
-	TRBV14	TRBJ1-1	-	CASSPGFGEAFF	TGTGCCAGCAGCCCCGGCTTCGGAGAGGCTTTCTTT
-	TRBV6-5	TRBJ2-3	TRBD1	CASSYGPGQGADTQYF	TGTGCCAGCAGTTACGGTCCGGGACAGGGTGCAGATACGCAGTATTTT
-	TRBV29-1	TRBJ2-1	-	CSVEPAASYNEQFF	TGCAGCGTTGAACCAGCGGCCTCCTACAATGAGCAGTTCTTC
-	TRBV7-8	TRBJ2-2	TRBD1	CASSAETGADELFF	TGTGCCAGCAGCGCCGAGACAGGGGCTGACGAGCTGTTTTTT
-	TRBV7-9	TRBJ2-3	TRBD2	CASSGLAPDTQYF	TGTGCCAGCTCGGGACTAGCGCCAGATACGCAGTATTTT